This T cell receptor (beta chain) was identified in a study of blood T cell repertoires in COVID-19. Overall study: Collection of acute and convalescent COVID-19 samples took place in the United States, Italy and Spain.

TCRdb's copy holds only in-frame clones and misses some; the assay was immunoSEQ multiplex PCR. The table has fewer than 150,000 clones, roughly three quarters seen once; the top ten hold roughly 20%. Source material: peripheral blood. The source of this sequence is an elderly man with acute or convalescent COVID-19.

The CDR3 nucleotides are TGTGCCAGCAGCTTCAACAGGGTTATATCAAATAATTCACCCCTCCACTTT. It codes for CASSFNRVISNNSPLHF. This rearrangement joins TRBV7-8 to TRBJ1-6, with a tentative D call TRBD1 (6 bases). CDR1 is SGHVS and CDR2 is FQNEAQ in the germline V gene. The CDR3 sequence is 17 residues long. Trimming took off 3 bases at V and 5 bases at J, with 17 bases between the two ends. The variable domain in full, with the rest retrieved from reference TRBV7-8 and TRBJ1-6, is GAGVSQSPRYKVAKRGQDVALRCDPISGHVSLFWYQQALGQGPEFLTYFQNEAQLDKSGLPSDRFFAERPEGSVSTLKIQRTQQEDSAVYLCASSFNRVISNNSPLHFGNGTRLTVT.